These 9 T cell receptor beta chains were sequenced from one sample in a study of technical replicates of blood from a few donors. Only in-frame clones appear in the TCRdb table, and some are missing; sequencing was by immunoSEQ multiplex PCR. The data contain 85,000 to 100,000 clones, roughly 90% of them singletons. The material sequenced was T cells isolated from PBMCs. These receptors were collected from a human donor in good health.

This chain connects TRBV5-1 to TRBJ2-5; 9 bases are shared with TRBD1. V lost 4 bases, J lost 2 bases, and 6 bases stayed unmatched. CDR3 length equals 15 residues. Germline CDR1 SGHRS, CDR2 YFSETQ. In DNA form, the CDR3 reads TGCGCCAGCAGCCCCGGGACAGGGTTTCAAGAGACCCAGTACTTC. The encoded protein is CASSPGTGFQETQYF.

This clone was seen a single time. The chain is built from TRBV5-4 and TRBJ2-1; 8 bases agree with TRBD2. The germline gives CDR1 SGHNT, CDR2 YYREEE (reference sequence). V lost 4 bases, J lost 6 bases, and 3 bases stayed unmatched. The CDR3 sequence is 13 residues long. The CDR3 bases are TGTGCCAGCAGCCCTGGGACTAGCAATGAGCAGTTCTTC. It is translated as CASSPGTSNEQFF.

V is TRBV2 and J is TRBJ1-5, with D tentatively TRBD1 (6 bases). V was cut by 8 bases and J by 1 base, with 12 bases left in between. Germline-derived CDR1 and CDR2 are SNHLY and FYNNEI. The length of the CDR3 is 14 residues. CDR3 sequence: CASGQLASNQPQHF. The CDR3 nucleotides read TGTGCCAGCGGACAGCTAGCAAGCAATCAGCCCCAGCATTTT.

This clone was recorded once. The chain is built from TRBV11-2 and TRBJ1-4; D remains unclear. From germline, CDR1 is SGHAT and CDR2 FQNNGV. Trimming stripped 1 base from V and 7 bases from J, with 10 bases between. This CDR3 is built from 14 residues. The CDR3 sequence: CASSLAGWAEKLFF. The CDR3 DNA sequence: TGTGCCAGCAGCTTAGCGGGGTGGGCTGAAAAACTGTTTTTT.

The chain couples TRBV2 to TRBJ1-1; D unresolved. Trimming took 5 bases from V and 1 from J, leaving 11 bases between them. CDR3 length: 14 residues. CDR1 and CDR2 (germline): SNHLY, FYNNEI. This chain's CDR3 is CASSLFDTNTEAFF. The CDR3 DNA sequence: TGTGCCAGCAGTCTCTTCGACACGAACACTGAAGCTTTCTTT.

This sequence joins TRBV5-1 and TRBJ2-7; 7 bases align to TRBD2. This CDR3 has 14 residues. J lost 1 base, V lost 4 bases, and 5 bases had no gene match. The germline V gene has CDR1 SGHRS and CDR2 YFSETQ. The CDR3 spells CASSPSGISYEQYF. Here the CDR3 DNA reads TGCGCCAGCAGCCCCAGCGGGATATCCTACGAGCAGTACTTC.

The chain joins TRBV5-1 to TRBJ2-7; possible D gene TRBD2, 6 bases. This CDR3 is built from 12 residues. The V gene's germline CDR1 is SGHRS and CDR2 YFSETQ. Trimming took 5 bases from V and 7 from J, leaving 13 bases between them. The DNA for the CDR3 is TGCGCCAGCAGTCTCTTGGAGGGAGAGCAGTACTTC. This gives the protein CASSLLEGEQYF.

The rearrangement joins TRBV19 to TRBJ2-7; TRBD1 agrees at 8 bases. The length of the CDR3 is 13 residues. V was clipped by 2 bases and J by 4 bases; unmatched bases: 1. The germline V gene encodes CDR1 LNHDA and CDR2 SQIVND (reference sequence). CDR3 sequence reads: CASSIQGAYEQYF. The CDR3 coding sequence is TGTGCCAGTAGTATACAGGGGGCATACGAGCAGTACTTC.

This clone appeared a single time. V usage is TRBV6-6 and J usage is TRBJ1-5; 9 bases agree with TRBD1. V lost 7 bases and J lost 3; bases outside the gene matches: 10. The CDR3 consists of 16 residues. Germline-derived CDR1 and CDR2 are MNHNY and SVGAGI (reference sequence). This chain's CDR3 is CASTRTGQGINQPQHF. CDR3 sequence (DNA): TGTGCCAGCACGAGAACCGGACAGGGGATCAATCAGCCCCAGCATTTT.